This T cell receptor beta chain comes out of a study of blood T cell repertoires in COVID-19. Germline CDR1 KGHDR, CDR2 SFDVKD. V shed 5 bases and J 2 bases; nucleotides not matched to a gene: 5. This CDR3 contains 15 residues. Method: immunoSEQ multiplex PCR; TCRdb's copy keeps in-frame clones and lacks some. The repertoire holds 55,000 to 90,000 clones, with more than 70% as singletons. The receptor was derived from a human donor in a cohort sampled during active COVID-19. V is TRBV24-1 and J is TRBJ2-3; the match to TRBD2 covers 8 bases. The sample consisted of peripheral blood. For the CDR3, the DNA is TGTGCCACCAGTGGACTAGCGACAGACACAGATACGCAGTATTTT. Protein product: CATSGLATDTDTQYF.